Described below is a single T cell receptor (beta chain) sequence and its context. Its antigen has not been determined. No base quality information exists; no much larger clone differs at one position. This entry belongs to a study of beta chain features in type 1 diabetes (dated by TCRdb to 2017 to 2018). Looking at the study overall: Mean age, gender distribution, total cell number and subset yield did not differ between patients and healthy donors. A total of roughly 98,000,000 sorted cells were examined across all samples, and RNA yield correlated strongly with the number of cells per subset. In the study, TCRB repertoires of sorted circulating CD4+ T cell subsets from recently diagnosed type 1 diabetes patients were compared with those of matched healthy donors. Naive and central memory subsets were obtained from all 30 or so donors, but regulatory and stem cell-like memory subsets were isolated from only 8 patients and roughly 8 healthy donors. The research as a whole found: Naive, central memory and regulatory TCRB repertoires appeared more similar among patients than among healthy donors. At VDJ recombination sites, type 1 diabetes patients had fewer insertions and more deleted nucleotides, which implies abnormalities in thymic rearrangement. Shorter templates might be favored by PCR, yet because patient and control samples were amplified and corrected together, any such skew would affect both groups equally. Because cDNA was sequenced instead of genomic DNA, highly expressing activated cells could be over-represented, though the groups showed no difference in activation or CD3 levels. HLA sub-analyses involved small numbers of individuals, so any influence of HLA type on TCRB rearrangement remained unresolved. Type 1 diabetes patients showed a moderate but significant shortening of TCRB CDR3 length in all four CD4+ subsets.

A single peripheral blood draw of around 100 mL on average was collected from each donor into heparinised tubes. A BD FACSAria II and a panel including CD45RO, CCR7, CD25, CD127, CD95 and CD27 were used to sort naive, central memory, regulatory and stem cell-like memory CD4+ T cells. Every sorted population had a purity above 98%. PBMCs were isolated immediately by Lymphoprep density gradient centrifugation and stained directly without culture. So that batch effects would be minimized, each experiment stained and sorted samples in pairs, pairing one healthy donor with one patient. The entire isolated RNA was reverse transcribed using the High Capacity cDNA Reverse Transcription Kit, and thus expressed TCRB transcripts were sequenced. Deep immunoSEQ sequencing was applied to naive, central memory and regulatory T cell samples, giving an average of about 3.57 million total reads per sample. Sorted cells were lysed in RLT buffer and RNA was extracted with DNase-treated RNeasy Micro or Mini kits, depending on cell number. To prevent cross-contamination, each cell subset was processed individually, whereas patient and healthy donor samples were processed jointly. The immunoSEQ multiplex PCR was used to amplify TCRB sequences from cDNA, yielding 87-bp fragments that span the CDR3 region. Amplicons were sequenced on the Illumina HiSeq platform. The study's own analysis went as follows. PCR bias was corrected computationally using synthetic template baselines, and reads within Hamming distance 2 were collapsed, with unmergeable singletons discarded. Reads were aligned against IMGT so that V, D and J genes, CDR3 length and insertions or deletions at six rearrangement sites could be assigned. Within each subset, clonotype counts were normalized to sorted cell number, and only after that were true diversity and Gini coefficients computed with the tcR R package. The overlap coefficient, calculated on TCRB nucleotide sequences, was used to quantify repertoire sharing. As a proxy for the pre-selection repertoire, out-of-frame TCRB sequences from naive cells were analyzed. TCRdb took this table from immuneACCESS and kept in-frame rearrangements with V and J called. Such tables lack part of the clones; where checked against another copy, unresolved V genes explain under half of the gap, and the rest is unexplained. V and J calls plus clone size are reproduced from that table; the DNA served to infer D and trimming. The sample yields hundreds of thousands of clones; over 13% were counted once. The ten largest make up 0.035% to 0.04% of the sample.

The CDR3 has 16 amino acids, counting the end cysteine and phenylalanine. This entry keeps only the CDR3 DNA: 48 bases, framed from base 1. The germline V gene specifies MGHDK as CDR1 and SYGVNS as CDR2. The V end loses 4 bases and the J end loses 1 base, and a stretch of 16 bases separates them. This TCR derives from a man aged 18 to 35 with type 1 diabetes. The chain employs TRBV25-1 and TRBJ2-5; the D region possibly corresponds to TRBD2 (6 bases align). The sample comprised naive CD4+ T cells from blood. Sample cell subset or site, as interpreted from the label and publication: true naive CD4+ T cells. The nucleotides read TGTGCCAGCAGTGCCCTCGGGGCGGGGAGCCAAGAGACCCAGTACTTC. This sequence encodes CASSALGAGSQETQYF.